This paragraph reports one TCR beta chain. Its target is not known. This record belongs to a study of a mutant IDH1 vaccine in newly diagnosed glioma. Across the whole study: In weeks 1, 3, 5, 7, 11, 15, 19 and 23, patients were vaccinated. Vaccine administration was initiated 4-6 weeks following radiotherapy alone, or with temozolomide cycles. Earlier care involved radiotherapy, temozolomide, or both, and the majority received both.

As for time point: week 5, during vaccination. Alongside topical imiquimod, each dose of vaccine comprised 300 ug of mutant IDH1 20-mer peptide. Tumors from donors were new WHO grade 3 or 4 IDH1-mutant astrocytomas with ATRX loss. Here immunoSEQ multiplex PCR was the method, and the copy in TCRdb shows in-frame clones only, minus some. Among roughly 50,000 clones listed, around 78% were seen once. The clonotype was recovered from a woman in her 40s with glioma. The sequenced sample was PBMCs, obtained from a glioma patient whose treatment included an IDH1 peptide vaccine.

The CDR3 nucleotides are TGCGCCAGCAGCCCCGGACAGGGGGTAAATGAGCAGTTCTTC. Protein: CASSPGQGVNEQFF. J is TRBJ2-1 and V is TRBV5-1; the match to TRBD1 covers 10 bases. Per the germline V gene, CDR1 is SGHRS and CDR2 is YFSETQ. The V segment lost 4 bases and the J segment 7 bases; nucleotides outside the gene matches: 5. The CDR3 is 14 residues long.